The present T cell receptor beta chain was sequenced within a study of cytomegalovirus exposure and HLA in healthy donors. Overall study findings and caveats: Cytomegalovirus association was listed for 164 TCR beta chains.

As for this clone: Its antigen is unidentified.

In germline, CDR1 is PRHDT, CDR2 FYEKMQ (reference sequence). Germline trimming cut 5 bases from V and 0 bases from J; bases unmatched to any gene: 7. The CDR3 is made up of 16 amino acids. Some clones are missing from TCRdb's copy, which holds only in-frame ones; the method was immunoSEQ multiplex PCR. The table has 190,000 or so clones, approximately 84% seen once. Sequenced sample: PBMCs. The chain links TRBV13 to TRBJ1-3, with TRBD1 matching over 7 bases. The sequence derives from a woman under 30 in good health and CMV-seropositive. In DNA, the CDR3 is TGTGCCAGCAGCACCTACAGGGGCTCCTCTGGAAACACCATATATTTT. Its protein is CASSTYRGSSGNTIYF.